These 32 T cell receptor beta chains share one sample of origin, sequenced in a study of T cells after yellow fever vaccination. TCRdb re-derived calls from the 5' RACE reads in MiXCR, one entry per CDR3 protein. This sample has 65,000 to 70,000 distinct CDR3 sequences, with roughly 6% found just once. The source was CD4+ T cells sorted from PBMCs, collected more than 14 days after the first yellow fever vaccination. The receptors here all came from a man between 18 and 35 years old who received the YFV17D yellow fever vaccine.

This clonotype was counted ten times or more. The chain's CDR3 is CASSYRGGGTYNEQFF. The CDR3 bases are TGTGCCAGCAGTTACAGGGGGGGGGGAACCTACAATGAGCAGTTCTTC. This chain uses TRBV6-2 or TRBV6-3 with TRBJ2-1, with a weak D call TRBD2 (7 bases). The CDR3 sequence is 16 residues long. V was clipped by 2 bases and J by 2 bases, with 13 bases between them. Germline loops: CDR1 MNHEY, CDR2 SVGEGT.

This clonotype showed up just a few times. The chain combines TRBV11-3 with TRBJ2-7, with D unclear. CDR1 is SGHNT and CDR2 is YENEEA in the germline V gene. V was pared by 6 bases and J by 7 bases, with 16 bases between. The CDR3 is 13 residues long. CDR3 loop: CASSKAVQREQYF. CDR3 bases: TGTGCCAGCAGTAAGGCTGTCCAGAGGGAGCAGTACTTC.

This clonotype has at least ten counts. J is TRBJ2-3 and V is TRBV7-3; 8 bases map to TRBD2. Germline assignment: CDR1 SGHTA and CDR2 FQGTGA. V shed 5 bases and J 2 bases; nucleotides not matched to a gene: 9. The CDR3 loop spans 16 amino acids. The CDR3 DNA reads as TGTGCCAGCAGCCCCCGGGGGGGCTCCAACACAGATACGCAGTATTTT. This codes for CASSPRGGSNTDTQYF.

This clonotype was counted many times. The chain's CDR3 is CSVVSLGRNTGELFF. The CDR3 DNA reads as TGCAGCGTTGTGTCTTTGGGGAGAAACACCGGGGAGCTGTTTTTT. This chain joins TRBV29-1 and TRBJ2-2; TRBD2 might be the D (5 bases). The germline V and J ends were trimmed by 4 bases and 2 bases, with 14 bases remaining between them. Germline V gene lookup returns CDR1 SQVTM and CDR2 ANQGSEA. This CDR3 spans 15 amino acids.

This clonotype was picked up many times. The rearrangement links TRBV5-1 to TRBJ1-4; D not resolved. The CDR3 covers 15 residues. CDR1 is SGHRS and CDR2 is YFSETQ in the germline V gene. Trimming removed 0 bases from V and 4 bases from J, with 10 bases in between. The CDR3 here is CASSLALQSNEKLFF. In DNA, the CDR3 is TGCGCCAGCAGCTTGGCCTTACAGAGTAATGAAAAACTGTTTTTT. The full variable domain, completed using reference TRBV5-1 and TRBJ1-4, is KAGVTQTPRYLIKTRGQQVTLSCSPISGHRSVSWYQQTPGQGLQFLFEYFSETQRNKGNFPGRFSGRQFSNSRSEMNVSTLELGDSALYLCASSLALQSNEKLFFGSGTQLSVL.

This clonotype appeared many times. The chain has TRBV4-2 and TRBJ2-7, with 8 nucleotides matching TRBD1. Trimming removed 3 bases from V and 2 bases from J; junction bases left unmatched: 9. CDR1 is LGHNA and CDR2 is YNFKEQ in the germline V gene. CDR3 length: 16 residues. The CDR3 DNA reads TGTGCCAGCAGCCAGGTTGTTGGGACAGGACCCTACGAGCAGTACGTC. This codes for CASSQVVGTGPYEQYV.

This clonotype was detected a few times. This chain uses TRBV30 with TRBJ2-5; TRBD1 or TRBD2 may be the D gene (5 bases each). Germline CDR1 is GTSNPN and CDR2 is SVGIG (reference sequence). The V end lost 0 bases, the J end lost 4 bases, and 12 bases lay between the germline ends. The CDR3 runs 14 residues. The CDR3 spells CAWSVGGGGETQYF. The CDR3 DNA is TGTGCCTGGAGTGTTGGTGGGGGTGGAGAGACCCAGTACTTC.

This clonotype was found a few times. The chain combines TRBV20-1 with TRBJ2-5, with D perhaps matching TRBD1 or TRBD2 (5 bases each). In germline, CDR1 is DFQATT, CDR2 SNEGSKA (reference sequence). Trimming removed 5 bases from V and 5 bases from J, with 9 bases in between. The CDR3 has 11 amino acids. CDR3 sequence: CSAPWGETQYF. The CDR3 nucleotides read TGCAGTGCTCCTTGGGGGGAGACCCAGTACTTC.

This clonotype was detected many times. The chain uses TRBV6-1 and TRBJ2-7; the D gene is possibly TRBD2 (5 bases). CDR1 is MNHNS, CDR2 SASEGT, per germline. The CDR3 is 13 residues long. V lost 6 bases and J lost 0, with 9 bases in between. The CDR3 sequence is CASRRASSYEQYF. DNA for the CDR3: TGTGCCAGCAGGCGGGCCAGCTCCTACGAGCAGTACTTC.

This clonotype was found many times. The chain carries TRBV5-1 and TRBJ2-5; D remains unclear. Germline V gene sequence: CDR1 SGHRS, CDR2 YFSETQ. The CDR3 has 14 residues. The germline V and J ends were trimmed by 4 bases and 1 base, with 11 bases remaining between them. Here the CDR3 reads CASSAAGSQETQYF. In DNA, the CDR3 is TGCGCCAGCAGCGCGGCAGGATCCCAAGAGACCCAGTACTTC.

Points on this clonotype: Possible read error: a much larger clone is one base away. The CDR3 is CASSPSGLRDTQYF. The CDR3 nucleotides read TGTGCCAGCAGTCCGAGCGGGCTGCGAGATACGCAGTATTTT. V and J are TRBV28 and TRBJ2-3, with a weak D call TRBD2 (6 bases). V dropped 5 bases and J dropped 5 bases, with 14 bases sitting between them. CDR1 and CDR2 from the germline V gene are MDHEN and SYDVKM. The CDR3 is 14 amino acids.

There are many counts of this clonotype. The V and J genes are TRBV5-6 and TRBJ2-1, with D uncertain. V lost 2 bases, J lost 9 bases, and 6 bases lay in between. Germline lookup yields CDR1 SGHDT and CDR2 YYEEEE. CDR3 length: 11 amino acids. The CDR3 here is CASSFRREQFF. Here the CDR3 DNA reads TGTGCCAGCAGCTTCAGGCGTGAGCAGTTCTTC.

This clonotype was seen at least ten times. This chain links TRBV5-1 with TRBJ2-7; possible D gene TRBD1, 5 bases. Germline V gene sequence: CDR1 SGHRS, CDR2 YFSETQ. The CDR3 loop spans 15 amino acids. Trimming removed 0 bases from V and 5 bases from J, with 15 bases in between. CDR3 sequence (DNA): TGCGCCAGCAGCTTGGTATCAGGGCCCTCTCACGAGCAGTACTTC. It specifies CASSLVSGPSHEQYF.

This clonotype was recorded many times. This rearrangement joins TRBV12-3 or TRBV12-4 to TRBJ2-7; D remains unclear. The V end lost 5 bases, the J end lost 3 bases, and 5 bases lay between the germline ends. This CDR3 has 11 residues. The CDR3 nucleotides read TGTGCCAGCAGTACCCACTACGAGCAGTACTTC. Translating it yields CASSTHYEQYF.

This clonotype was counted ten times or more. The CDR3 DNA reads TGTGCCAGCAGTTACTTACTCACGGGGGGCTACGAGCAGTACTTC. Its translation: CASSYLLTGGYEQYF. V usage is TRBV6-5 and J usage is TRBJ2-7; TRBD2 agrees at 7 bases. With V trimmed by 1 base and J by 3 bases, 6 bases remained unmatched. The CDR3 contains 15 residues. Per germline, CDR1 MNHEY and CDR2 SVGAGI.

This clonotype was seen ten or more times. The J gene is TRBJ2-3, the V gene TRBV10-2; 8 bases fit TRBD1. The CDR3 length is 15 residues. Germline V gene sequence: CDR1 WSHSY, CDR2 SAAADI. V trimming: 3 bases; J trimming: 4 bases; junction bases outside the gene matches: 6. The CDR3 region is CASSDRGRDSDTQYF. The CDR3 bases are TGCGCCAGCAGTGACAGGGGGCGTGATTCAGATACGCAGTATTTT.

This clonotype was seen repeatedly, ten times or more. V is TRBV3-1 and J is TRBJ2-1; TRBD1 might be the D (6 bases). The V end lost 4 bases, the J end lost 3 bases, and 13 bases lay between the germline ends. Germline assignment: CDR1 LGHDT and CDR2 YNNKEL (reference sequence). The CDR3 is made up of 15 amino acids. CDR3 loop: CASSPGRTVYNEQFF. CDR3 bases: TGTGCCAGCAGCCCCGGCCGGACAGTCTACAATGAGCAGTTCTTC.

This clonotype was seen a handful of times. This chain connects TRBV4-2 to TRBJ2-5; the D gene is possibly TRBD2 (6 bases). Between the trimmed V and J ends, which lost 9 bases and 5 bases, there was a span of 13 bases. The germline CDR1 and CDR2 sequences are LGHNA and YNFKEQ. CDR3 size: 12 residues. CDR3 sequence (DNA): TGTGCCAGTGGGGGACTCGGGGAGACCCAGTACTTC. Encoded protein: CASGGLGETQYF.

Many counts were recorded for this clonotype. This chain connects TRBV7-2 to TRBJ1-5, with TRBD1 matching 7 bases. This CDR3 has 16 amino acids. Germline V gene sequence: CDR1 SGHTA, CDR2 FQGNSA. Trimming at V came to 3 bases and at J to 0 bases, leaving 5 bases not matched to a gene. The CDR3: CASSFFGTDSNQPQHF. The CDR3 DNA is TGTGCCAGCAGCTTCTTCGGGACAGATAGCAATCAGCCCCAGCATTTT. Drawing the rest from reference TRBV7-2 and TRBJ1-5, the complete variable domain is GAGVSQSPSNKVTEKGKDVELRCDPISGHTALYWYRQSLGQGLEFLIYFQGNSAPDKSGLPSDRFSAERTGGSVSTLTIQRTQQEDSAVYLCASSFFGTDSNQPQHFGDGTRLSIL.

Notes on this clonotype: Just one base apart from a much larger clone, this may be a read error. The chain recombines TRBV5-1 with TRBJ2-5; D possibly matches TRBD1 or TRBD2 (7 bases each). The CDR3 spans 16 residues. V lost 2 bases to trimming and J lost 3 bases, with 17 bases between them. In germline, CDR1 is SGHRS, CDR2 YFSETQ. Written as DNA, the CDR3 is TGCGCCAGCAGCTTTGATCCAGCGGGGACAGAAGAGACCCAGTACTTC. Amino acid sequence: CASSFDPAGTEETQYF.

Many counts were recorded for this clonotype. The rearrangement joins TRBV7-2 to TRBJ2-5; 9 nucleotides align to TRBD1. Germline CDR1 SGHTA, CDR2 FQGNSA. The CDR3 runs to 15 residues. Losses at the gene ends were 0 bases for V and 5 bases for J; bases not matched to a gene: 4. CDR3 nucleotide sequence: TGTGCCAGCAGCTTAGCGTCGACAGGGGGGGAGACCCAGTACTTC. Its translation: CASSLASTGGETQYF.

This clonotype occurred many times. This chain links TRBV24-1 with TRBJ2-7, with TRBD2 as a possible D gene (5 bases). V dropped 12 bases and J dropped 0 bases, with 20 bases sitting between them. This CDR3 is 15 amino acids long. In germline, CDR1 is KGHDR, CDR2 SFDVKD. CDR3 sequence reads: CAPKPQRQYSYEQYF. In DNA, the CDR3 is TGTGCCCCTAAGCCACAGCGGCAGTACTCCTACGAGCAGTACTTC.

This clonotype was counted many times. The J gene is TRBJ1-1, the V gene TRBV3-1; 8 bases map to TRBD1. CDR3 size: 11 residues. The germline CDR1 and CDR2 sequences are LGHDT and YNNKEL (reference sequence). Trimming cost V 6 bases and J 8 bases; bases outside gene matches: 2. DNA for the CDR3: TGTGCCAGCAGTCGGACAGGGGAAGCTTTCTTT. It codes for CASSRTGEAFF. The full variable domain, in which reference TRBV3-1 and TRBJ1-1 provide the parts outside the CDR3, is DTAVSQTPKYLVTQMGNDKSIKCEQNLGHDTMYWYKQDSKKFLKIMFSYNNKELIINETVPNRFSPKSPDKAHLNLHINSLELGDSAVYFCASSRTGEAFFGQGTRLTVV.

This clonotype was detected ten times or more. An end of the junction differs from the germline gene, which may be a read error. The gene calls are TRBV5-4 and TRBJ2-1, with D tentatively TRBD2 (6 bases). Germline-derived CDR1 and CDR2 are SGHNT and YYREEE (reference sequence). The length of the CDR3 is 15 residues. The CDR3 protein is CASSLKGTGNKEQFF. In DNA, the CDR3 is TGTGCCAGCAGCTTGAAAGGGACTGGTAACAAAGAGCAGTTCTTC.

This clonotype has ten or more counts. The chain combines TRBV19 with TRBJ2-1; TRBD1 might be the D (5 bases). The germline V gene has CDR1 LNHDA and CDR2 SQIVND (reference sequence). Trimming pared 5 bases from V and 10 bases from J, leaving 18 bases between. This CDR3 is built from 14 residues. The CDR3 sequence is CASSLSPQGGEQFF. DNA of the CDR3: TGTGCCAGTAGTCTTTCACCCCAGGGTGGCGAGCAGTTCTTC. Full variable domain (remainder filled in from reference TRBV19 and TRBJ2-1): DGGITQSPKYLFRKEGQNVTLSCEQNLNHDAMYWYRQDPGQGLRLIYYSQIVNDFQKGDIAEGYSVSREKKESFPLTVTSAQKNPTAFYLCASSLSPQGGEQFFGPGTRLTVL.

This chain joins TRBV5-6 and TRBJ2-7; no firm D call. The V gene's germline CDR1 is SGHDT and CDR2 YYEEEE. Trimming removed 3 bases at V and 6 bases at J, with 7 bases between. CDR3 size: 11 residues. The CDR3 protein is CASSSGSEQYV. CDR3 bases: TGTGCCAGCAGCTCCGGTAGCGAGCAGTACGTC.

This clonotype was counted at least ten times. The J gene is TRBJ2-5, the V gene TRBV12-3 or TRBV12-4; a weak D match, TRBD1 (5 bases). With 5 bases removed from V and 4 bases from J, the gap between germline ends came to 17 bases. The CDR3 extends over 15 amino acids. The CDR3 loop is CASSPNGERGETQYF. The DNA for the CDR3 is TGTGCCAGCAGTCCTAATGGGGAAAGGGGAGAGACCCAGTACTTC.

This clonotype was detected ten times or more. This chain links TRBV4-1 with TRBJ2-3; D is unresolved. Trimming left V 2 bases short and J 2 bases short, with 17 bases between. Germline values: CDR1 MGHRA, CDR2 YSYEKL. The CDR3 consists of 17 residues. The CDR3 DNA sequence: TGCGCCAGCAGCCAACTAGGCAGAGCCCAATACACAGATACGCAGTATTTT. It specifies CASSQLGRAQYTDTQYF.

This clonotype occurred many times. The rearrangement joins TRBV5-4 to TRBJ2-1; TRBD2 aligns across 8 bases. The germline CDR1 and CDR2 sequences are SGHNT and YYREEE (reference sequence). Germline trimming cut 4 bases from V and 0 bases from J; bases unmatched to any gene: 3. CDR3 length equals 15 residues. In DNA form, the CDR3 reads TGTGCCAGCAGCCCCGGGGGGGGCTCCTACAATGAGCAGTTCTTC. Residues: CASSPGGGSYNEQFF.

This clonotype was recorded at least ten times. The CDR3 sequence is CASSLAQDGGYTF. CDR3 DNA: TGTGCCAGCAGCTTAGCCCAGGACGGAGGCTACACCTTC. The rearrangement joins TRBV7-2 to TRBJ1-2; D not certain. The germline CDR1 and CDR2 sequences are SGHTA and FQGNSA. CDR3 length equals 13 residues. Trimming pared 0 bases from V and 8 bases from J, leaving 10 bases between.

This clonotype was seen many times. The V and J genes are TRBV10-2 and TRBJ2-3, with 9 bases matching TRBD2. V shed 5 bases, J shed 9 bases, and the junction held 6 bases outside the gene matches. Germline V gene lookup returns CDR1 WSHSY and CDR2 SAAADI. There are 13 residues in the CDR3. The CDR3 DNA sequence: TGCGCCAGCAGTTCCTCCGGGACTAGCACGCAGTATTTT. Encoded protein: CASSSSGTSTQYF.

The chain combines TRBV5-5 with TRBJ2-7, with D uncertain. Germline loops: CDR1 SGHKS, CDR2 YYEKEE (reference sequence). Trimming shortened V by 8 bases and J by 6 bases, and 18 bases separated the two germline ends. The CDR3 consists of 13 residues. As DNA, the CDR3 is TGTGCCAGGAGCCCCGGGCTCATCTGCGAGCAGTACGTC. This gives the protein CARSPGLICEQYV.